The 17 T cell receptor beta chains reported below all come from one sample, sequenced in a study of shared clonotypes between healthy human individuals. TCRdb's table, derived via immunoSEQ multiplex PCR, lists solely in-frame clones and lacks some. Among a few million clones, approximately 94% were seen once, and the ten largest hold around 0.13%. Sample: naive CD4+ T cells sorted from blood. Subset indicated: CD45RA+ positively selected. The receptors here all came from a man between 18 and 35 years old in good health.

The chain joins TRBV6-1 to TRBJ1-5; D is ambiguous. V lost 6 bases to trimming and J lost 0 bases, with 6 bases between them. The V gene's germline CDR1 is MNHNS and CDR2 SASEGT. This CDR3 is built from 13 residues. In DNA, the CDR3 is TGTGCCAGCAGGGAGAATAGCAATCAGCCCCAGCATTTT. Its translation is CASRENSNQPQHF.

V is TRBV11-2 and J is TRBJ2-7; D is perhaps TRBD2 (6 bases). Between the trimmed V and J ends, which lost 0 bases and 5 bases, there was a span of 14 bases. Germline lookup yields CDR1 SGHAT and CDR2 FQNNGV. This CDR3 has 15 amino acids. CDR3 amino acids: CASSLDRLGVNEQYF. Written as DNA, the CDR3 is TGTGCCAGCAGCTTAGATCGACTAGGGGTAAACGAGCAGTACTTC.

This chain connects TRBV30 to TRBJ1-6; D uncertain. In germline, CDR1 is GTSNPN, CDR2 SVGIG (reference sequence). V shed 3 bases and J shed 8 bases, with 8 bases lying between them. The CDR3 extends over 12 amino acids. The CDR3 DNA reads TGTGCCTGGAGCCACTCCGATTCACCCCTCCACTTT. Its translation: CAWSHSDSPLHF.

About this clone: This sample also contains other DNA sequences that code for the same CDR3. The chain recombines TRBV18 with TRBJ2-2; 7 bases fit TRBD2. Trimming at V came to 4 bases and at J to 2 bases, leaving 4 bases not matched to a gene. This CDR3 comprises 15 residues. From germline, CDR1 is KGHSH and CDR2 LQKENI. This CDR3 is CASSLGTTNTGELFF. DNA of the CDR3: TGTGCCAGCTCACTAGGGACTACTAACACCGGGGAGCTGTTTTTT.

The rearrangement joins TRBV30 to TRBJ2-2; D may be TRBD2 (6 bases). This CDR3 is built from 15 residues. CDR1 GTSNPN and CDR2 SVGIG come from the germline V gene (reference sequence). Trimming removed 3 bases from V and 4 bases from J, with 15 bases in between. The CDR3 here is CAWRMRGRVTGELFF. Written as DNA, the CDR3 is TGTGCCTGGAGGATGCGGGGACGCGTCACCGGGGAGCTGTTTTTT.

The table lists this clone with a few counts. V gene TRBV19 combines with J gene TRBJ1-1; 7 nucleotides align to TRBD1. The J segment lost 8 bases and the V segment lost 4 bases, leaving 4 bases of the junction unmatched. The CDR3 contains 12 residues. The germline gives CDR1 LNHDA, CDR2 SQIVND (reference sequence). The CDR3 region is CASSTTGYEAFF. CDR3 coding DNA: TGTGCCAGTAGTACGACAGGGTACGAAGCTTTCTTT.

This clone was seen more than once but under ten times. Germline is not matched at one junction end, which may reflect a read error. This chain uses TRBV7-7 with TRBJ1-2, with a possible D match to TRBD1 (5 bases). The germline V gene encodes CDR1 SSHAT and CDR2 FNYEAQ (reference sequence). This CDR3 is built from 15 residues. The CDR3 DNA follows: TGTGCTAGCAGCTTAGGAGGGGAAGGGAACTATGGCTACACCTTC. Amino acid sequence: CASSLGGEGNYGYTF.

To note about this clone: The same CDR3 is also encoded by other DNA sequences in this sample. The chain has TRBV7-2 and TRBJ2-7; D remains ambiguous. This CDR3 spans 12 amino acids. V shed 5 bases and J shed 1 base, with 6 bases lying between them. Germline V lookup: CDR1 SGHTA, CDR2 FQGNSA. Here the CDR3 DNA reads TGTGCCAGCAGCCCAAGTTCCTACGAGCAGTACTTC. Amino acid sequence: CASSPSSYEQYF.

This clone was recorded only once. The rearrangement joins TRBV10-1 to TRBJ2-5, with TRBD2 as a possible D gene (5 bases). Germline V CDR1 and CDR2: WNHNN, SYGVQD (reference sequence). The CDR3 spans 14 residues. With 5 bases removed from V and 5 bases from J, the gap between germline ends came to 15 bases. The CDR3 nucleotides read TGCGCCAGCAGTAAGGACCGGAGGAGCGAGACCCAGTACTTC. It yields the protein CASSKDRRSETQYF.

This chain links TRBV2 with TRBJ1-2; perhaps TRBD1 as D (5 bases). This CDR3 is built from 16 residues. V was cut by 1 base and J by 3 bases, with 15 bases left in between. Germline V gene lookup returns CDR1 SNHLY and CDR2 FYNNEI. CDR3 bases: TGTGCCAGCAGTGAAGTGAGAAGGGACCGAGACTATGGCTACACCTTC. It specifies CASSEVRRDRDYGYTF.

The chain employs TRBV6-1 and TRBJ1-1; D is uncertain. The germline V gene encodes CDR1 MNHNS and CDR2 SASEGT. Trimming removed 6 bases from V and 7 bases from J, with 12 bases in between. The CDR3 is made up of 12 amino acids. The CDR3 DNA reads TGTGCCAGCAGCTATACAGAAGATGAAGCTTTCTTT. It is translated as CASSYTEDEAFF.

The chain employs TRBV30 and TRBJ1-5; D possibly corresponds to TRBD1 (5 bases). V lost 2 bases to trimming and J lost 6 bases, with 14 bases between them. Germline CDR1 and CDR2: GTSNPN and SVGIG (reference sequence). CDR3 length: 14 residues. CDR3 amino acids: CAWSLGGNSQPQHF. CDR3 DNA: TGTGCCTGGAGTCTGGGGGGGAATAGTCAGCCCCAGCATTTT. The variable domain in full, with the rest retrieved from reference TRBV30 and TRBJ1-5, is SQTIHQWPATLVQPVGSPLSLECTVEGTSNPNLYWYRQAAGRGLQLLFYSVGIGQISSEVPQNLSASRPQDRQFILSSKKLLLSDSGFYLCAWSLGGNSQPQHFGDGTRLSIL.

This clone was seen a single time. The chain joins TRBV25-1 to TRBJ2-7; 8 nucleotides line up with TRBD2. The V segment lost 0 bases and the J segment 2 bases; nucleotides outside the gene matches: 12. CDR1 MGHDK and CDR2 SYGVNS come from the germline V gene. The CDR3 length is 18 residues. The CDR3 sequence is CASSEYIGRSGGTYEQYF. For the CDR3, the DNA is TGTGCCAGCAGTGAATATATAGGGCGAAGCGGGGGAACCTACGAGCAGTACTTC.

V is TRBV19 and J is TRBJ1-6; possible D gene TRBD1, 6 bases. The V and J ends lost 5 bases and 10 bases respectively, with 12 bases between them. The germline gives CDR1 LNHDA, CDR2 SQIVND (reference sequence). The CDR3 extends over 13 amino acids. The chain's CDR3 is CASSQDRGSPLHF. CDR3 coding DNA: TGTGCCAGTAGTCAGGACAGAGGGTCACCCCTCCACTTT.

The chain has TRBV28 and TRBJ2-7; 7 nucleotides align to TRBD1. CDR3 length equals 18 residues. CDR1 MDHEN and CDR2 SYDVKM come from the germline V gene. Unmatched junction bases numbered 22, after V lost 7 bases and J lost 4 bases. CDR3 DNA: TGTGCCAGCAAGCCACATCAATCGGGACAGTCGATTAGGTACGAGCAGTACTTC. It translates to CASKPHQSGQSIRYEQYF.

V and J are TRBV5-1 and TRBJ1-6; D perhaps matches TRBD1 (5 bases). Germline V gene data show CDR1 as SGHRS and CDR2 as YFSETQ. CDR3 length: 15 residues. V was trimmed by 4 bases and J by 9 bases, leaving 17 bases between them. CDR3 residues: CASSGDGSVGSPLHF. The CDR3 DNA follows: TGCGCCAGCAGCGGGGACGGCTCTGTGGGTTCACCCCTCCACTTT.

V gene TRBV7-3 combines with J gene TRBJ2-3; tentative D call: TRBD2 (6 bases). Trimming removed 4 bases at V and 4 bases at J, with 6 bases between. This CDR3 is built from 12 residues. CDR1 and CDR2 from the germline V gene are SGHTA and FQGTGA. CDR3 nucleotides: TGTGCCAGCAGCTCGGGGGCAGATACGCAGTATTTT. Translation gives CASSSGADTQYF.